These 4 T cell receptor beta chains came from one sample sequenced in a study of cytomegalovirus exposure and HLA in healthy donors. Here immunoSEQ multiplex PCR was the method, and the copy in TCRdb shows in-frame clones only, minus some. The sample records over 200,000 clones, about nine tenths being singletons. Sequencing was carried out using PBMCs. Every receptor here comes from a woman aged 30 to 39 in good health and CMV-seronegative.

J is TRBJ1-2 and V is TRBV9; tentative D call: TRBD1 (6 bases). The CDR3 is 14 amino acids. Trimming removed 0 bases from V and 7 bases from J, with 13 bases in between. Germline CDR1 reads SGDLS; CDR2 reads YYNGEE. CDR3 in amino acids: CASSVGTGAIGYTF. The CDR3 DNA is TGTGCCAGCAGCGTAGGTACGGGGGCCATTGGCTACACCTTC.

The chain couples TRBV6-6 to TRBJ1-2, with D uncertain. Germline CDR1 MNHNY, CDR2 SVGAGI (reference sequence). The CDR3 runs to 13 residues. Trimming cost V 4 bases and J 4 bases, with 10 bases left between them. CDR3 sequence reads: CASSLGGFYGYTF. The CDR3 bases are TGTGCCAGCAGTTTGGGCGGCTTCTATGGCTACACCTTC.

V is TRBV7-2 and J is TRBJ1-2; unclear D gene. The CDR3 runs to 15 residues. V was pared by 1 base and J by 6 bases, with 15 bases between. Germline values: CDR1 SGHTA, CDR2 FQGNSA. In DNA, the CDR3 is TGTGCCAGCAGCTTAGAGGTGGCACCAAGGGATGGCTACACCTTC. Protein: CASSLEVAPRDGYTF.

The chain recombines TRBV6-6 with TRBJ1-1; tentative D call: TRBD1 (5 bases). The CDR3 totals 13 residues. Looked up from germline, CDR1 is MNHNY and CDR2 is SVGAGI (reference sequence). V was pared by 2 bases and J by 5 bases, with 9 bases between. The CDR3 region is CASSYQTETEAFF. In DNA, the CDR3 is TGTGCCAGCAGTTACCAGACAGAAACTGAAGCTTTCTTT.